The 28 T cell receptor beta chains below come from one sample, sequenced in a study of cytomegalovirus exposure and HLA in healthy donors. Amplification used 60 Vbeta primers and 13 Jbeta primers. Only in-frame clones appear in the TCRdb table, and some are missing; sequencing was by immunoSEQ multiplex PCR. The data hold fewer than 250,000 clones, with around nine tenths observed a single time. Input material: PBMCs. Source of these receptors: a woman under 30 in good health and CMV-seronegative.

The V and J genes are TRBV4-2 and TRBJ2-2, with 7 bases fitting TRBD2. This CDR3 comprises 15 residues. With V trimmed by 5 bases and J by 7 bases, 10 bases remained unmatched. Germline values: CDR1 LGHNA, CDR2 YNFKEQ. CDR3 coding DNA: TGTGCCAGCAGCACTGCGGGGGTTGTCGGCGGGGAGCTGTTTTTT. This gives the protein CASSTAGVVGGELFF.

V gene TRBV18 combines with J gene TRBJ2-1, with D perhaps TRBD2 (6 bases). Germline V gene sequence: CDR1 KGHSH, CDR2 LQKENI. The CDR3 has 16 residues. Trimming left V 1 base short and J 3 bases short, with 13 bases between. Here the CDR3 DNA reads TGTGCCAGCTCACCACTCGGGGGTGTGGGCTACAATGAGCAGTTCTTC. It codes for CASSPLGGVGYNEQFF.

The rearrangement links TRBV10-3 to TRBJ1-2, with D maybe TRBD1 (5 bases). Germline loops: CDR1 ENHRY, CDR2 SYGVKD. The CDR3 consists of 15 residues. V lost 2 bases and J lost 8, with 18 bases in between. In DNA, the CDR3 is TGTGCCATCAGTGAGAGTCTGCAGGGATCCAAGGGCTACACCTTC. Residues: CAISESLQGSKGYTF.

This clone is a singleton in its sample. In DNA, the CDR3 is TGTGCCAGCTCATTGAACAGGGGGAGTGGAAACACCATATATTTT. This translates into CASSLNRGSGNTIYF. The chain carries TRBV18 and TRBJ1-3; 8 positions agree with TRBD1. Trimming cost V 5 bases and J 3 bases; bases outside gene matches: 6. There are 15 residues in the CDR3. Per the germline V gene, CDR1 is KGHSH and CDR2 is LQKENI.

The chain has TRBV5-1 and TRBJ2-1, with 14 bases that match TRBD2. The germline gives CDR1 SGHRS, CDR2 YFSETQ. Trimming cost V 3 bases and J 15 bases; bases outside gene matches: 14. The CDR3 totals 16 residues. The CDR3 sequence: CASSWNGLAGGQAVFF. The CDR3 coding sequence is TGCGCCAGCAGCTGGAATGGACTAGCGGGGGGTCAAGCGGTGTTCTTC.

J is TRBJ2-7 and V is TRBV5-1; 7 bases align to TRBD2. Trimming cost V 2 bases and J 3 bases; bases outside gene matches: 2. Germline loops: CDR1 SGHRS, CDR2 YFSETQ. This CDR3 has 13 amino acids. CDR3 bases: TGCGCCAGCAGCTTCAGCGGGGACTACGAGCAGTACTTC. Amino acid sequence: CASSFSGDYEQYF.

The chain's CDR3 is CASSDSAGSGGTDTQYF. Written as DNA, the CDR3 is TGTGCCAGCAGTGACTCGGCGGGGAGCGGGGGCACAGATACGCAGTATTTT. This chain connects TRBV6-4 to TRBJ2-3; 7 bases align to TRBD2. The V gene's germline CDR1 is MRHNA and CDR2 SNTAGT. This CDR3 has 17 residues. V lost 0 bases, J lost 1 base, and 7 bases stayed unmatched.

This clone has a single count. V usage is TRBV4-1 and J usage is TRBJ2-3; possible D gene TRBD2, 5 bases. Trimming cost V 4 bases and J 4 bases, with 15 bases left between them. CDR3 length: 15 amino acids. Germline V gene lookup returns CDR1 MGHRA and CDR2 YSYEKL. DNA for the CDR3: TGCGCCAGCAGCCCGCTTGCGGCGAGGGCAGATACGCAGTATTTT. This gives the protein CASSPLAARADTQYF.

V and J are TRBV11-2 and TRBJ2-5; D unclear. The end of the DNA fits TRBJ2-7 better, so the J call may be wrong. This CDR3 spans 13 amino acids. CDR1 SGHAT and CDR2 FQNNGV come from the germline V gene. CDR3 in DNA: TGTGCCAGCACCTTCGGCGGATCATACGAGCAGTACTTC. This sequence encodes CASTFGGSYEQYF.

This chain uses TRBV5-8 with TRBJ2-7, with D maybe TRBD1 (5 bases). Between the trimmed V and J ends, which lost 3 bases and 3 bases, there was a span of 10 bases. Germline CDR1 is SGHTS and CDR2 is YDEGEE. The CDR3 has 13 amino acids. CDR3 in amino acids: CASSSDSSYEQYF. The CDR3 DNA sequence: TGTGCCAGCAGCTCAGACAGTAGCTACGAGCAGTACTTC.

The CDR3 spells CATQNEGTEAFF. CDR3 DNA: TGTGCCACCCAAAATGAGGGAACTGAAGCTTTCTTT. This chain connects TRBV6-6 to TRBJ1-1, with D uncertain. V dropped 10 bases and J dropped 5 bases, with 14 bases sitting between them. CDR3 length equals 12 residues. CDR1 is MNHNY, CDR2 SVGAGI, per germline (reference sequence).

This clone was seen a few times. This sequence joins TRBV5-1 and TRBJ1-1; no clear D. The CDR3 is 14 amino acids. V was cut by 2 bases and J by 3 bases, with 11 bases left in between. The germline V gene encodes CDR1 SGHRS and CDR2 YFSETQ. The CDR3 DNA reads as TGCGCCAGCAGCTTCAATCCAGGTTACACTGAAGCTTTCTTT. Its translation is CASSFNPGYTEAFF.

This chain connects TRBV7-8 to TRBJ2-5; 9 bases align to TRBD2. Unmatched junction bases numbered 8, after V lost 5 bases and J lost 4 bases. The CDR3 length is 15 residues. Germline V gene sequence: CDR1 SGHVS, CDR2 FQNEAQ. As DNA, the CDR3 is TGTGCCAGCAGCCCGCGGCTAGCGGGGTTAGAGACCCAGTACTTC. This codes for CASSPRLAGLETQYF.

The V gene is TRBV10-2, the J gene TRBJ2-5, with TRBD2 matching 8 bases. V lost 3 bases to trimming and J lost 5 bases; unmatched junction nucleotides: 8. The CDR3 has 15 residues. Germline loops: CDR1 WSHSY, CDR2 SAAADI. This chain's CDR3 is CASSDRASGSETQYF. Here the CDR3 DNA reads TGCGCCAGCAGTGACCGGGCTAGCGGGTCGGAGACCCAGTACTTC.

The chain carries TRBV19 and TRBJ1-5; 11 bases map to TRBD1. V lost 4 bases, J lost 6 bases, and 2 bases stayed unmatched. Germline assignment: CDR1 LNHDA and CDR2 SQIVND (reference sequence). The CDR3 has 14 amino acids. The CDR3: CASSTGTGGQPQHF. The CDR3 DNA reads as TGTGCCAGTAGTACCGGGACAGGGGGTCAGCCCCAGCATTTT.

The rearrangement uses TRBV30 and TRBJ1-5; 9 positions match TRBD1. From germline, CDR1 is GTSNPN and CDR2 SVGIG (reference sequence). The J segment lost 5 bases and the V segment lost 3 bases, leaving 11 bases of the junction unmatched. This CDR3 has 16 residues. The CDR3, as DNA: TGTGCCTGGAGACCACGTGTCGGACAGGGGTATCAGCCCCAGCATTTT. This encodes CAWRPRVGQGYQPQHF.

This clone was observed a single time. The chain carries TRBV2 and TRBJ1-5; D uncertain. Germline-derived CDR1 and CDR2 are SNHLY and FYNNEI. V was shortened by 6 bases and J by 0 bases, with 15 bases between the two germline ends. This CDR3 is 16 amino acids long. The CDR3 coding sequence is TGTGCCAGCAGCCCCGGTAGAGGGTATAGCAATCAGCCCCAGCATTTT. Its translation: CASSPGRGYSNQPQHF. The full variable domain, with the rest looked up from reference TRBV2 and TRBJ1-5, is EPEVTQTPSHQVTQMGQEVILRCVPISNHLYFYWYRQILGQKVEFLVSFYNNEISEKSEIFDDQFSVERPDGSNFTLKIRSTKLEDSAMYFCASSPGRGYSNQPQHFGDGTRLSIL.

The chain employs TRBV7-9 and TRBJ1-4; 10 nucleotides line up with TRBD1. Germline CDR1 SEHNR, CDR2 FQNEAQ (reference sequence). The CDR3 has 14 amino acids. The V gene end was trimmed by 6 bases and the J gene end by 5 bases; junction bases not matched to a gene: 3. In DNA, the CDR3 is TGTGCCAGCAGGCCGGGACAGGGGAATGAAAAACTGTTTTTT. This codes for CASRPGQGNEKLFF.

The chain uses TRBV6-6 and TRBJ1-2; 9 bases agree with TRBD1. CDR3 length: 15 residues. Per germline, CDR1 MNHNY and CDR2 SVGAGI (reference sequence). V lost 1 base to trimming and J lost 4 bases; unmatched junction nucleotides: 4. The DNA of the CDR3 is TGTGCCAGCAGTTACTTACAGGGGGCGGGCTATGGCTACACCTTC. This translates into CASSYLQGAGYGYTF.

J is TRBJ2-5 and V is TRBV5-1; a possible D gene is TRBD2 (5 bases). The CDR3 covers 14 residues. Germline V lookup: CDR1 SGHRS, CDR2 YFSETQ. V lost 0 bases and J lost 5, with 11 bases in between. The CDR3 DNA follows: TGCGCCAGCAGCTTGGCAGCAGCGGAGGAGACCCAGTACTTC. Translating gives CASSLAAAEETQYF.

The chain recombines TRBV29-1 with TRBJ2-4; D gene ambiguous. The V gene lost 0 bases and the J gene lost 6 bases, with 12 bases spanning the gap. Germline CDR1 SQVTM, CDR2 ANQGSEA. The CDR3 is made up of 14 amino acids. The CDR3 here is CSVEDGQSSNIQYF. The CDR3 DNA reads as TGCAGCGTTGAAGATGGGCAGTCTTCAAACATTCAGTACTTC. Full variable domain (remainder filled in from reference TRBV29-1 and TRBJ2-4): SAVISQKPSRDICQRGTSLTIQCQVDSQVTMMFWYRQQPGQSLTLIATANQGSEATYESGFVIDKFPISRPNLTFSTLTVSNMSPEDSSIYLCSVEDGQSSNIQYFGAGTRLSVL.

This sequence joins TRBV6-6 and TRBJ1-5, with 7 bases aligning to TRBD1. Germline V gene data show CDR1 as MNHNY and CDR2 as SVGAGI (reference sequence). The CDR3 consists of 14 residues. The J segment lost 11 bases and the V segment lost 5 bases, leaving 12 bases of the junction unmatched. CDR3 DNA: TGTGCCAGCAGTCCGCAAGGACAGGCAGGTTCCCAGCATTTT. It is translated as CASSPQGQAGSQHF.

The chain uses TRBV5-1 and TRBJ1-1; possibly TRBD1 for D (5 bases). This CDR3 is built from 16 residues. The V gene lost 0 bases and the J gene lost 5 bases, with 17 bases spanning the gap. Germline V gives CDR1 SGHRS, CDR2 YFSETQ. CDR3 amino acids: CASSLAVRQGGTEAFF. In DNA form, the CDR3 reads TGCGCCAGCAGCTTGGCCGTTCGGCAGGGAGGGACTGAAGCTTTCTTT.

CDR3 in amino acids: CASSGYSGGTDTQYF. CDR3 coding DNA: TGTGCCAGCAGTGGTTATAGCGGGGGCACAGATACGCAGTATTTT. The V and J genes are TRBV6-1 and TRBJ2-3; 8 bases match TRBD2. The V segment lost 4 bases and the J segment 1 base; nucleotides outside the gene matches: 4. CDR3 length: 15 residues. Germline loops: CDR1 MNHNS, CDR2 SASEGT.

The chain couples TRBV5-4 to TRBJ2-1; 11 bases are a match to TRBD1. After removal of 4 bases from V and 8 bases from J, the junction contained 2 bases not matched to a gene. This CDR3 region has 13 residues. Germline loops: CDR1 SGHNT, CDR2 YYREEE (reference sequence). CDR3 residues: CASSPGQGDEQFF. The CDR3 nucleotides are TGTGCCAGCAGCCCGGGACAGGGGGATGAGCAGTTCTTC.

V gene TRBV2 combines with J gene TRBJ1-5, with 10 nucleotides matching TRBD1. Germline CDR1 reads SNHLY; CDR2 reads FYNNEI. The J segment lost 6 bases and the V segment lost 7 bases, leaving 3 bases of the junction unmatched. The CDR3 runs 13 residues. In DNA form, the CDR3 reads TGTGCCAGCAAGGGACAGGGGTTTCAGCCCCAGCATTTT. Its protein is CASKGQGFQPQHF. The full variable domain, rest sourced from reference TRBV2 and TRBJ1-5, is EPEVTQTPSHQVTQMGQEVILRCVPISNHLYFYWYRQILGQKVEFLVSFYNNEISEKSEIFDDQFSVERPDGSNFTLKIRSTKLEDSAMYFCASKGQGFQPQHFGDGTRLSIL.

The rearrangement links TRBV28 to TRBJ1-6; D is uncertain. The germline CDR1 and CDR2 sequences are MDHEN and SYDVKM. V lost 4 bases, J lost 9 bases, and 19 bases lay in between. This CDR3 has 16 amino acids. The CDR3 sequence: CASSSSRARGGSPLHF. The CDR3 nucleotides read TGTGCCAGCAGTTCATCCCGGGCCCGGGGAGGTTCACCCCTCCACTTT.

The gene calls are TRBV7-9 and TRBJ2-7; D is undetermined. CDR1 is SEHNR and CDR2 is FQNEAQ in the germline V gene (reference sequence). Between the trimmed V and J ends, which lost 5 bases and 4 bases, there was a span of 15 bases. The CDR3 is 14 residues long. The CDR3 DNA is TGTGCCAGCAGCCCGCCCTCTCTAGAATACGAGCAGTACTTC. It yields the protein CASSPPSLEYEQYF.